These T cell receptor beta chains were read from a single sample in a study of human T cells and chemical hapten exposure. TCRdb re-derived calls from the RACE reads in MiXCR, one entry per CDR3 protein. The sample yields roughly 88,000 distinct CDR3 sequences, around 9.5% seen once. Sequencing used whole blood, obtained in connection with sensitization to the hapten diphenylcyclopropenone (DPC). The receptor source for this set is a woman aged 40 to 50 with alopecia areata. Some clones in this sample may be carry-over from other donors' samples. Both conserved end residues are part of each CDR3. Each record gives: J gene, clone size, V gene, D gene, CDR3 protein, CDR3 DNA. D genes are given only for firm matches. Rows give clone size only sometimes, using once, few, many, or a class for an expanded clone.

J: TRBJ2-4; size: -; V: TRBV10-3; D: TRBD2; CDR3: CAIIPSGGAEIAKNIQYF; DNA: TGTGCCATCATCCCTAGCGGGGGGGCCGAAATAGCCAAAAACATTCAGTACTTC
J: TRBJ2-7; size: -; V: TRBV6-1; D: TRBD1; CDR3: CASRKRDSSYEQYF; DNA: TGTGCCAGCAGGAAAAGGGACAGCTCCTACGAGCAGTACTTC
J: TRBJ1-2; size: -; V: TRBV6-6; D: -; CDR3: CASSEGRGYYGYTF; DNA: TGTGCCAGCAGTGAGGGACGGGGGTACTATGGCTACACCTTC
J: TRBJ1-1; size: many; V: TRBV3-1; D: -; CDR3: CASSQAGSPEAFF; DNA: TGTGCCAGCAGCCAGGCAGGCTCACCTGAAGCTTTCTTT
J: TRBJ2-3; size: many; V: TRBV7-2; D: TRBD1; CDR3: CASSLEQGARDTQYF; DNA: TGTGCCAGCAGCTTAGAGCAGGGGGCAAGGGATACGCAGTATTTT
J: TRBJ1-5; size: many; V: TRBV10-3; D: -; CDR3: CAISETDSNQPQHF; DNA: TGTGCCATCAGTGAAACCGACAGCAATCAGCCCCAGCATTTT
J: TRBJ2-1; size: many; V: TRBV29-1; D: -; CDR3: CSVERGNEQFF; DNA: TGCAGCGTTGAGCGGGGCAATGAGCAGTTCTTC
J: TRBJ2-2; size: -; V: TRBV20-1; D: TRBD2; CDR3: CSARNPGGGELFF; DNA: TGCAGTGCTAGAAACCCGGGGGGCGGGGAGCTGTTTTTT
J: TRBJ2-7; size: -; V: TRBV29-1; D: TRBD2; CDR3: CSVEGLAQEQYF; DNA: TGCAGCGTTGAGGGACTAGCGCAAGAGCAGTACTTC
J: TRBJ2-1; size: few; V: TRBV28; D: -; CDR3: CASSLVGGSSYNEQFF; DNA: TGTGCCAGCAGTTTGGTAGGGGGATCGTCCTACAATGAGCAGTTCTTC
J: TRBJ2-5; size: -; V: TRBV4-1; D: -; CDR3: CASSQDLGFPGTQYF; DNA: TGCGCCAGCAGCCAAGATCTGGGCTTCCCGGGGACCCAGTACTTC
J: TRBJ2-5; size: many; V: TRBV19; D: -; CDR3: CASRLRAYARETQYF; DNA: TGTGCCAGCCGCCTACGGGCCTATGCCCGGGAGACCCAGTACTTC
J: TRBJ1-2; size: -; V: TRBV3-1; D: TRBD1; CDR3: CASSRTGAGYTF; DNA: TGTGCCAGCAGCCGGACAGGGGCCGGCTACACCTTC
J: TRBJ2-2; size: many; V: TRBV6-2/TRBV6-3; D: -; CDR3: CASSKVRATGELFF; DNA: TGTGCCAGCAGTAAGGTCCGTGCCACCGGGGAGCTGTTTTTT
J: TRBJ2-7; size: few; V: TRBV6-1; D: TRBD1; CDR3: CASSGGQGLRYEQYF; DNA: TGTGCCAGCAGTGGAGGACAGGGGCTACGATACGAGCAGTACTTC
J: TRBJ1-5; size: few; V: TRBV27; D: -; CDR3: CASSYKGNQPQHF; DNA: TGTGCCAGCAGTTATAAGGGCAATCAGCCCCAGCATTTT
J: TRBJ1-2; size: -; V: TRBV4-3; D: TRBD1; CDR3: CASSQVHRGLSYGYTF; DNA: TGCGCCAGCAGCCAAGTTCACAGGGGTCTTTCCTATGGCTACACCTTC
J: TRBJ2-5; size: many; V: TRBV12-3/TRBV12-4; D: TRBD2; CDR3: CASSLPAGGQETQYF; DNA: TGTGCCAGCAGTTTACCAGCGGGGGGGCAAGAGACCCAGTACTTC
J: TRBJ2-5; size: few; V: TRBV5-1; D: TRBD1; CDR3: CASSLRTGGLGETQYF; DNA: TGCGCCAGCAGCCTCCGGACAGGGGGGTTGGGAGAGACCCAGTACTTC
J: TRBJ2-2; size: -; V: TRBV5-1; D: -; CDR3: CASSLGQAREELFF; DNA: TGCGCCAGCAGCTTGGGACAGGCTAGGGAGGAGCTGTTTTTT
J: TRBJ2-3; size: -; V: TRBV4-3; D: TRBD2; CDR3: CASSQEFGTNRDTQYF; DNA: TGCGCCAGCAGCCAAGAGTTCGGGACTAACCGAGATACGCAGTATTTT
J: TRBJ2-7; size: many; V: TRBV7-2; D: TRBD2; CDR3: CASSRSGGWSAYEQYF; DNA: TGTGCCAGCAGCCGAAGCGGGGGGTGGTCTGCCTACGAGCAGTACTTC
J: TRBJ1-2; size: -; V: TRBV9; D: TRBD1; CDR3: CASSVGQGAGYTF; DNA: TGTGCCAGCAGCGTCGGTCAGGGGGCCGGCTACACCTTC
J: TRBJ1-1; size: -; V: TRBV5-1; D: TRBD1; CDR3: CASSFSSGQGNTEAFF; DNA: TGCGCCAGCAGCTTCTCTTCGGGACAGGGGAACACTGAAGCTTTCTTT
J: TRBJ1-5; size: few; V: TRBV12-3/TRBV12-4; D: -; CDR3: CASRAGGAVGNQPQHF; DNA: TGTGCCTCACGCGCGGGGGGGGCTGTGGGCAATCAGCCCCAGCATTTT
J: TRBJ2-3; size: many; V: TRBV7-9; D: -; CDR3: CASSFSTADDTQYF; DNA: TGTGCCAGCAGCTTTTCGACTGCGGACGATACGCAGTATTTT
J: TRBJ2-1; size: many; V: TRBV29-1; D: TRBD1; CDR3: CSVEEMTGTGGNEQFF; DNA: TGCAGCGTTGAAGAGATGACCGGGACAGGGGGCAATGAGCAGTTCTTC
J: TRBJ2-7; size: many; V: TRBV4-1; D: TRBD1; CDR3: CASSPGTGGFEQYF; DNA: TGCGCCAGCAGCCCTGGAACAGGGGGCTTCGAGCAGTACTTC
J: TRBJ1-4; size: many; V: TRBV4-1; D: -; CDR3: CASSQDLDSFYEKLFF; DNA: TGCGCCAGCAGCCAAGATTTGGACAGTTTCTATGAAAAACTGTTTTTT
J: TRBJ2-1; size: few; V: TRBV6-2/TRBV6-3; D: TRBD2; CDR3: CASGLAVYNEQFF; DNA: TGTGCCAGCGGACTAGCGGTCTACAATGAGCAGTTCTTC
J: TRBJ2-5; size: many; V: TRBV20-1; D: -; CDR3: CSAIDGGLETQYF; DNA: TGCAGTGCCATCGACGGGGGGCTAGAGACCCAGTACTTC